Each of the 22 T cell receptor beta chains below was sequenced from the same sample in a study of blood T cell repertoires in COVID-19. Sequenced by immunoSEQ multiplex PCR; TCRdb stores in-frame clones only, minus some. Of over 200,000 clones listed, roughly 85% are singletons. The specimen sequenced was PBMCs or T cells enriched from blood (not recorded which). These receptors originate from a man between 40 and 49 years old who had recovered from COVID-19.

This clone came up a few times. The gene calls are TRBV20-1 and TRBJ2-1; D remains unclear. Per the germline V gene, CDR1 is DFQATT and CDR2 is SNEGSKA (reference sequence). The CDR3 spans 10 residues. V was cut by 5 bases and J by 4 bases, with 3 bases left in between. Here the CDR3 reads CSASYNEQFF. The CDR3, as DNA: TGCAGTGCTTCTTACAATGAGCAGTTCTTC.

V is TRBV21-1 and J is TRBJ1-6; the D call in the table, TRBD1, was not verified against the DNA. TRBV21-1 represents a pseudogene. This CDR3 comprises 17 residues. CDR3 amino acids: CASSPPQGAGLFESLHF. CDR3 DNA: TGTGCCAGCAGCCCTCCCCAGGGGGCCGGTCTTTTTGAATCCCTCCACTTT.

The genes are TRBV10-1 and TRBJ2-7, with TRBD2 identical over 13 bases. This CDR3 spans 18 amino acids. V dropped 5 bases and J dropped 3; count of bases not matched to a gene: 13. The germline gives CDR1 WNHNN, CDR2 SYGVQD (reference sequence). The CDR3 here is CASSPTGTSGTIDYEQYF. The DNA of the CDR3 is TGCGCCAGCAGTCCAACCGGGACTAGCGGGACGATTGACTACGAGCAGTACTTC.

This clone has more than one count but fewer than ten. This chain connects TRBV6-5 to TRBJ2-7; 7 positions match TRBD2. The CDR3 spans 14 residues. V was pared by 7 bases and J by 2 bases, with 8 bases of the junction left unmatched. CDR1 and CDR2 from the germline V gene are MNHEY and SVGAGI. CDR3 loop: CASKARRETYEQYF. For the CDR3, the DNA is TGTGCCAGCAAGGCCCGGCGGGAGACCTACGAGCAGTACTTC.

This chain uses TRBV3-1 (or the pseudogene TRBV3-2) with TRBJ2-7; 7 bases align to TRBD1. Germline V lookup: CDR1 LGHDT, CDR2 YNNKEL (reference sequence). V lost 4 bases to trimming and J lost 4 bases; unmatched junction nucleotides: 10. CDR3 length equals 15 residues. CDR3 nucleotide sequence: TGTGCCAGCAGCCTAGGCCAACAGGGGTGGTACGAGCAGTACTTC. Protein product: CASSLGQQGWYEQYF.

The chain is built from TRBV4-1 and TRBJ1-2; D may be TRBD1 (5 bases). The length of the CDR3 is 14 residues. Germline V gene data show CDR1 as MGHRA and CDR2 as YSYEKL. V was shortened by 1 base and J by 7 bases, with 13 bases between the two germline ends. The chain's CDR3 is CASSQVQGSGGYTF. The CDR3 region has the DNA TGCGCCAGCAGCCAAGTTCAGGGCTCCGGTGGCTACACCTTC.

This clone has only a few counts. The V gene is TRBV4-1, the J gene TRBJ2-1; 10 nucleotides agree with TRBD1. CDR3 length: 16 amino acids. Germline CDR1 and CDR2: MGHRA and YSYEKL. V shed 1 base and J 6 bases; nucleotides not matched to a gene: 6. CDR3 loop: CASSQGPGQGFNEQFF. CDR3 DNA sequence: TGCGCCAGCAGCCAAGGTCCGGGACAGGGGTTCAATGAGCAGTTCTTC.

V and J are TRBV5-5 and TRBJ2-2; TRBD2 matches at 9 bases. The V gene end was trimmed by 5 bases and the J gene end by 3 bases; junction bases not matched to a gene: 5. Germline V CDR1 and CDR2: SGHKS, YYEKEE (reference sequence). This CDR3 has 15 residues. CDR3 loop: CASSPTSGHTGELFF. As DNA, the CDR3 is TGTGCCAGCAGTCCGACTAGCGGTCACACCGGGGAGCTGTTTTTT.

This CDR3 is CASSSTGKSYEQYF. CDR3 bases: TGTGCCAGCAGCTCGACAGGGAAGAGCTACGAGCAGTACTTC. The chain recombines TRBV5-4 with TRBJ2-7, with 7 bases matching TRBD1. Trimming removed 3 bases from V and 3 bases from J; junction bases left unmatched: 6. In germline, CDR1 is SGHNT, CDR2 YYREEE (reference sequence). CDR3 length: 14 residues.

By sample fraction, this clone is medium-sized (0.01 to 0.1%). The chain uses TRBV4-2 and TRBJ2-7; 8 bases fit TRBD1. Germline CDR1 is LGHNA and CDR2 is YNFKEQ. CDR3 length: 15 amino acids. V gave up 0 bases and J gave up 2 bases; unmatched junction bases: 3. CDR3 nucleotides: TGTGCCAGCAGCCAAGATTGGACAGGGCCCTACGAGCAGTACTTC. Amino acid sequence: CASSQDWTGPYEQYF.

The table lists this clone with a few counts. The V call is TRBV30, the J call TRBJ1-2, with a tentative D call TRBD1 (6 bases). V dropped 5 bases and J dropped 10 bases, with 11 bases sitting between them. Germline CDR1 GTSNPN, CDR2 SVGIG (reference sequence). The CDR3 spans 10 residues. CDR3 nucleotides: TGTGCCTGGGGGGACATAGCCTACACCTTC. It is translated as CAWGDIAYTF.

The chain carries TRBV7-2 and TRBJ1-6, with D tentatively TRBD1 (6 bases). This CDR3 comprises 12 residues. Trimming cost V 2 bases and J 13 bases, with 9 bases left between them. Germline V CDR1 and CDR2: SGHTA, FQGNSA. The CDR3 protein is CASSLTGWPLHF. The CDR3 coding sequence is TGTGCCAGCAGCTTAACAGGGTGGCCCCTCCACTTT.

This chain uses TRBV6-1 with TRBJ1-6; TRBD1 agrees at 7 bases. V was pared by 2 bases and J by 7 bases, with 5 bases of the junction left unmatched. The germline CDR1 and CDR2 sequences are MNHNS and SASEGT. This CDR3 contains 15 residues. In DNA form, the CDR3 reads TGTGCCAGCAGTGAAAGGGGGACAGTCAATTCACCCCTCCACTTT. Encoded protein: CASSERGTVNSPLHF.

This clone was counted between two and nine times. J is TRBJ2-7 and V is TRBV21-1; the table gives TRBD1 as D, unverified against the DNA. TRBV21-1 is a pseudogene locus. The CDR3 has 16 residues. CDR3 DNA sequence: TGTGCCAGCAGCGAAATAGTGGGACAGAGCTCCTACGAGCAGTACTTC. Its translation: CASSEIVGQSSYEQYF.

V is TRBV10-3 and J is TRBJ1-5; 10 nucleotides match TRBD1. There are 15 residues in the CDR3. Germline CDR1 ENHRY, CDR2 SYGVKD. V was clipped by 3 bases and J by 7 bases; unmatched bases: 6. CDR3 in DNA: TGTGCCATCAGTGACCGGGACAGGGGTGGCCAGCCCCAGCATTTT. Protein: CAISDRDRGGQPQHF.

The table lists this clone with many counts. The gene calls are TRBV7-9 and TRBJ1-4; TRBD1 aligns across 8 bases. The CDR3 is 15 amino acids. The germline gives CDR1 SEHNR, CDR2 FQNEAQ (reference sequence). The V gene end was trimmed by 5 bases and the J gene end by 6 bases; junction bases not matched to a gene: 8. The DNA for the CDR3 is TGTGCCAGCAGCCCCTCCTCGACAGGGGATGAAAAACTGTTTTTT. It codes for CASSPSSTGDEKLFF.

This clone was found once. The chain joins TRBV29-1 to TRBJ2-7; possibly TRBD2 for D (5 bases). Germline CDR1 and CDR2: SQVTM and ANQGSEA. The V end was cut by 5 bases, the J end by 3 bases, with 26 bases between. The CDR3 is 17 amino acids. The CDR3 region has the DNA TGCAGCGTTTTAATCCTTATGGCGGACTCCGAGCTCTACGAGCAGTACTTC. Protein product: CSVLILMADSELYEQYF.

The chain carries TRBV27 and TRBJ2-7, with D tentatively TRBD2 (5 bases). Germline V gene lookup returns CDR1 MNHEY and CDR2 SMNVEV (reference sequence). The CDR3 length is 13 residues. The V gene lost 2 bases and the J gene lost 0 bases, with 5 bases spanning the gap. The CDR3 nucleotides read TGTGCCAGCAGTTTACGGGGCTCCTACGAGCAGTACTTC. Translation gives CASSLRGSYEQYF.

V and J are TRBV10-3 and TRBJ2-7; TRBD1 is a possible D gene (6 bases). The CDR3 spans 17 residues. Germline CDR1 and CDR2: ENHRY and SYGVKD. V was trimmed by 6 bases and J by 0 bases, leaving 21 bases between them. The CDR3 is CAISANMGHGFSYEQYF. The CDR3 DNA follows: TGTGCCATCAGCGCCAATATGGGACACGGCTTCTCCTACGAGCAGTACTTC.

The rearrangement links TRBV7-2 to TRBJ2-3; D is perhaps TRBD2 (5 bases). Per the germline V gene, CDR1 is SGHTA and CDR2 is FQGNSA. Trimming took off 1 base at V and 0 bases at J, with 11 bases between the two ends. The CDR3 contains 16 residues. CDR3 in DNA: TGTGCCAGCAGCTTAGTTGGCGGGCGGAGCACAGATACGCAGTATTTT. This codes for CASSLVGGRSTDTQYF.

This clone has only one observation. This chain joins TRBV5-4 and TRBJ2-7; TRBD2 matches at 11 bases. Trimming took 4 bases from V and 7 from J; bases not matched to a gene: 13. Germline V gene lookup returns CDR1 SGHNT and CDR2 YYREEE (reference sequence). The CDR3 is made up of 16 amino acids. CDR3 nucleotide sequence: TGTGCCAGCAGCCTCGGGACTAGCGGCTATGTTTATGAGCAGTACTTC. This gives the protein CASSLGTSGYVYEQYF.

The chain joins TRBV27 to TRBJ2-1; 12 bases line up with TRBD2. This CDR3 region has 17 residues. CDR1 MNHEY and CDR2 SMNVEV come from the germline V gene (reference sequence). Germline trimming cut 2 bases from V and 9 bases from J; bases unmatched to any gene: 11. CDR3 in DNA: TGTGCCAGCAGTTTAGTGGCTAGCGGGAGGGCCCGGGGTGAGCAGTTCTTC. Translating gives CASSLVASGRARGEQFF.